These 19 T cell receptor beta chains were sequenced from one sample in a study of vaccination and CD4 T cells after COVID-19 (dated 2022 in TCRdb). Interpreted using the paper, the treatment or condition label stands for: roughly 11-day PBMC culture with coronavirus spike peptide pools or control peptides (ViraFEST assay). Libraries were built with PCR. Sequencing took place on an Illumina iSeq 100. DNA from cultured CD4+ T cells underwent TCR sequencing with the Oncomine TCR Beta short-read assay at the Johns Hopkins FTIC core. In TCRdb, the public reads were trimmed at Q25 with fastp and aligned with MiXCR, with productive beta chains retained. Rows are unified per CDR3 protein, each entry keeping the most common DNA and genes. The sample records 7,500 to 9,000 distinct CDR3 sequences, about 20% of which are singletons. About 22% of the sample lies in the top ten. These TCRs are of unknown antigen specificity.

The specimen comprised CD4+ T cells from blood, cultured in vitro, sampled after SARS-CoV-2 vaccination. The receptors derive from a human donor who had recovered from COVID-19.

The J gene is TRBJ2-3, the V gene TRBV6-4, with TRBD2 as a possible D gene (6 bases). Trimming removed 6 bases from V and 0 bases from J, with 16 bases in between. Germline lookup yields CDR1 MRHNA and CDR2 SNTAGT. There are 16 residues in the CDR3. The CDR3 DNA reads TGTGCCAGCAGCTCTACTGGCGGGGATAGCACAGATACGCAGTATTTT. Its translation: CASSSTGGDSTDTQYF.

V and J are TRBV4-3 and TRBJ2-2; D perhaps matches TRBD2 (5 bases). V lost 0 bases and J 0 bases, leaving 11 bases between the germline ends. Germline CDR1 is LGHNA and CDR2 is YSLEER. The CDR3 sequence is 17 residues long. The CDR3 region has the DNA TGCGCCAGCAGCCAAGAGGTCGGGGTACCGAACACCGGGGAGCTGTTTTTT. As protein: CASSQEVGVPNTGELFF.

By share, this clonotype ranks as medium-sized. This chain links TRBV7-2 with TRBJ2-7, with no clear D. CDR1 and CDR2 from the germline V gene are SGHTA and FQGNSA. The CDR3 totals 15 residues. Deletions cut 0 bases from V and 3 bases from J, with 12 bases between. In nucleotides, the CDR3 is TGTGCCAGCAGCTTAGCGCTAAGGAGTAGCTACGAGCAGTACTTC. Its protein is CASSLALRSSYEQYF.

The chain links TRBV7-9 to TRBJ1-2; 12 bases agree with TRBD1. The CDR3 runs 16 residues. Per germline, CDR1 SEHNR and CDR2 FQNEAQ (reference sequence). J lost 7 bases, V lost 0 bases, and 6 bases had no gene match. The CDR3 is CASSLAGTGGAAGYTF. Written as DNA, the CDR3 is TGTGCCAGCAGCTTAGCCGGGACAGGGGGCGCCGCTGGCTACACCTTC.

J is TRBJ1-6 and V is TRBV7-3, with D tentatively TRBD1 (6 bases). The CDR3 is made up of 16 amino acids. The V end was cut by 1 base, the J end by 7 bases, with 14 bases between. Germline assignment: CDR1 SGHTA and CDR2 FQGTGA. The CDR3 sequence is CASSLRPGQKNSPLHF. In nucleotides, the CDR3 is TGTGCCAGCAGCTTAAGGCCCGGACAGAAAAATTCACCCCTCCACTTT. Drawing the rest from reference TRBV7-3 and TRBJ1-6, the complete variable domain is GAGVSQTPSNKVTEKGKYVELRCDPISGHTALYWYRQSLGQGPEFLIYFQGTGAADDSGLPNDRFFAVRPEGSVSTLKIQRTERGDSAVYLCASSLRPGQKNSPLHFGNGTRLTVT.

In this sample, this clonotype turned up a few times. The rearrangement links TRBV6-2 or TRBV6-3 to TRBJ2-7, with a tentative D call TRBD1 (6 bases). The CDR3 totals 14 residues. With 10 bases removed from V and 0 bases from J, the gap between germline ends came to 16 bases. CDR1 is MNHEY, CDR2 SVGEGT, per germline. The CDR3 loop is CATTGLRSSYEQYF. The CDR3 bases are TGTGCCACCACAGGGCTCCGCAGCTCCTACGAGCAGTACTTC.

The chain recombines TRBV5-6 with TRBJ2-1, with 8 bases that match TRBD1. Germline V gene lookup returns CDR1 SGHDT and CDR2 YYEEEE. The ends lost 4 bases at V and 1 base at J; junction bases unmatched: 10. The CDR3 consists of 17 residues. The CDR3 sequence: CASSRVGQGWSYNEQFF. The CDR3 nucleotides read TGTGCCAGCAGCCGAGTCGGACAGGGTTGGTCCTACAATGAGCAGTTCTTC.

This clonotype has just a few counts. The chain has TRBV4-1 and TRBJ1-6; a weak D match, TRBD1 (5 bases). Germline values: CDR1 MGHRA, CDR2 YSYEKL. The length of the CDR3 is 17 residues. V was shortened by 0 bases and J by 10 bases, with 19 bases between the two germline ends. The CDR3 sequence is CASSQDRVMRRGSPLHF. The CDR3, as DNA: TGCGCCAGCAGCCAAGACCGGGTCATGCGTCGGGGGTCACCCCTCCACTTT.

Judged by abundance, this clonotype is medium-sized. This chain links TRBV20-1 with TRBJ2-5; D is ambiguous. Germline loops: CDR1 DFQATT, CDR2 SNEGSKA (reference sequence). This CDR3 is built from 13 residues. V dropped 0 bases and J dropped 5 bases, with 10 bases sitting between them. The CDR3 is CSARDRVLETQYF. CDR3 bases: TGCAGTGCTAGAGATAGAGTTTTGGAGACCCAGTACTTC.

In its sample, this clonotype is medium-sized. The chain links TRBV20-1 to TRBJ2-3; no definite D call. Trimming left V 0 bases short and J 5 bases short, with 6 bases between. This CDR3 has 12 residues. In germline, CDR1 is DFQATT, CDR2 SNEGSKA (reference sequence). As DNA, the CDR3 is TGCAGTGCTAGAGATGGAATAGATACGCAGTATTTT. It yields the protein CSARDGIDTQYF.

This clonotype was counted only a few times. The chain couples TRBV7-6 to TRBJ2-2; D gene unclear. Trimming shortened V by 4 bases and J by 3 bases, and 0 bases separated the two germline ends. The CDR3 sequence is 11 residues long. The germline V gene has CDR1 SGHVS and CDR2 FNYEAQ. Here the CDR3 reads CASSYTGELFF. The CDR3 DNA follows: TGTGCCAGCAGCTACACCGGGGAGCTGTTTTTT.

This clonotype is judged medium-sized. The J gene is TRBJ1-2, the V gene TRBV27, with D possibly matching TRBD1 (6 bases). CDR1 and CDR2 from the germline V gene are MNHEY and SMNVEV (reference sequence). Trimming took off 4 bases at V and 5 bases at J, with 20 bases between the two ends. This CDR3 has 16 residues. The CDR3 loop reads CASSSLNPGHPYGYTF. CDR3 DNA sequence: TGTGCCAGCAGTTCGCTCAATCCGGGACACCCGTATGGCTACACCTTC.

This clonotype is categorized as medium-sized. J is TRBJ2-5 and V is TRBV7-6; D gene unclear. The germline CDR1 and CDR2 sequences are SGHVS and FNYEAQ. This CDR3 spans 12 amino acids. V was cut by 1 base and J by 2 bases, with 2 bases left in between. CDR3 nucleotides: TGTGCCAGCAGCTTAGGACAAGAGACCCAGTACTTC. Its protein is CASSLGQETQYF.

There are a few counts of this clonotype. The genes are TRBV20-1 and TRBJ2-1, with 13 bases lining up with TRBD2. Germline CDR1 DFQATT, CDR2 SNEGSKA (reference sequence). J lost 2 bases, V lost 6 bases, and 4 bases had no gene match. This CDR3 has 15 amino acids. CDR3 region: CSAGLAGKTYNEQFF. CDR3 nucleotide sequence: TGCAGTGCGGGACTAGCGGGAAAGACCTACAATGAGCAGTTCTTC.

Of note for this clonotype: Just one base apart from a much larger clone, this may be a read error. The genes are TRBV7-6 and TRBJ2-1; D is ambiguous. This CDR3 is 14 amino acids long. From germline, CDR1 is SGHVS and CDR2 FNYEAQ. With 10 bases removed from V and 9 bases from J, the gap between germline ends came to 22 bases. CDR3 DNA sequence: TGTGCCACCTCCCCCAGGCGAACTGGCGGTGAGCAGTTCTTC. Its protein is CATSPRRTGGEQFF.

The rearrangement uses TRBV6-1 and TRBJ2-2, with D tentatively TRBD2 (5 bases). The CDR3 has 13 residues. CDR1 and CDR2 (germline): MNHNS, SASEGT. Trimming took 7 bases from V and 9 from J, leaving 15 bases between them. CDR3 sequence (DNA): TGTGCCAGCATGCCGACCGCGGGTAGGGAGCTGTTTTTT. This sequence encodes CASMPTAGRELFF.

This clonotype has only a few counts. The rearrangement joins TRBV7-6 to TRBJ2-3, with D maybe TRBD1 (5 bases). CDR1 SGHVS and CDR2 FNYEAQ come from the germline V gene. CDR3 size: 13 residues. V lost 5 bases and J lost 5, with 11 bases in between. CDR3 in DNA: TGTGCCAGCAGCCCCCCAGGGAAAGATACGCAGTATTTT. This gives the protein CASSPPGKDTQYF. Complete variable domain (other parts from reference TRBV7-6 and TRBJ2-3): GAGVSQSPRYKVTKRGQDVALRCDPISGHVSLYWYRQALGQGPEFLTYFNYEAQQDKSGLPNDRFSAERPEGSISTLTIQRTEQRDSAMYRCASSPPGKDTQYFGPGTRLTVL.

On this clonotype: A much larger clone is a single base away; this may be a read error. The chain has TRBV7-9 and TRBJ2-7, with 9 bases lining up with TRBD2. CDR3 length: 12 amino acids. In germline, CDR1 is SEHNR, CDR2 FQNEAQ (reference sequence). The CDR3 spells CTSSLAGEIQYF. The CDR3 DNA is TGTACCAGCAGCTTAGCGGGGGAGATCCAGTACTTC.

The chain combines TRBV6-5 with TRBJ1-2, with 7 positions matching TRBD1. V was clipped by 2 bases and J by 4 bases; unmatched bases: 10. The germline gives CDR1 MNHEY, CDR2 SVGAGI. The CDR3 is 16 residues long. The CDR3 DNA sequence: TGTGCCAGCAGTTACGGGATACTCCGGGACAGCTATGGCTACACCTTC. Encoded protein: CASSYGILRDSYGYTF.